This T cell receptor (beta chain) originates from a study of human T cells and chemical hapten exposure. Study-wide context: After 6 days, upper back 0.01% DPC patch tests were scored. The study, taken as a whole, reports: Expanded TCRs made up significantly more big CDR3 similarity clusters than controls did.

TCRdb called the RACE reads again in MiXCR, with one record for every CDR3 protein. Of fewer than 85,000 distinct CDR3 sequences listed, 10% are singletons. Germline V CDR1 and CDR2: DFQATT, SNEGSKA (reference sequence). V lost 7 bases and J lost 0; bases outside the gene matches: 11. The CDR3 is made up of 15 amino acids. This clonotype was counted once. Its cognate antigen is unknown. Time point specified: patch test 2, 6 weeks after DPC sensitization. Treatment indicated: therapeutic diphenylcyclopropenone sensitization with weekly scalp DPC. The starting material, unfractionated whole blood, was used for total RNA extraction.

The material was whole blood, obtained in connection with sensitization to the hapten diphenylcyclopropenone (DPC). The source of this sequence is a woman in her thirties with alopecia areata. Some clones in this sample may be carry-over from other donors' samples. This chain uses TRBV20-1 with TRBJ1-1; 7 nucleotides agree with TRBD1. CDR3 sequence: CSVPAPGQLNTEAFF. The CDR3 DNA sequence: TGCAGTGTACCCGCCCCGGGACAGTTGAACACTGAAGCTTTCTTT.